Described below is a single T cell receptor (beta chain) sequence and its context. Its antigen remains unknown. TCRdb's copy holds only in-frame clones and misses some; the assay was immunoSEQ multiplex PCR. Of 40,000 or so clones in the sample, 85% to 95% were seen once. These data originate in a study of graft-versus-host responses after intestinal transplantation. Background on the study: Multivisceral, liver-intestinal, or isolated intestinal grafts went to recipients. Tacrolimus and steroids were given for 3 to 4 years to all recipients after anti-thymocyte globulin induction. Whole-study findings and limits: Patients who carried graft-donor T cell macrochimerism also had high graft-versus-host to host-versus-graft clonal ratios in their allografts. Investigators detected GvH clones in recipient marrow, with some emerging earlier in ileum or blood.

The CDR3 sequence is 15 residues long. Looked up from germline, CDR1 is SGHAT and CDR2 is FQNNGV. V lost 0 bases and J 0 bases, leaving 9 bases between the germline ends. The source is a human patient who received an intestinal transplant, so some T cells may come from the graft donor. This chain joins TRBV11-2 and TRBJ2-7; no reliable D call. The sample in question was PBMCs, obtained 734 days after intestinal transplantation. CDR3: CASSLDPLSSYEQYF. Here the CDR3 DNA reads TGTGCCAGCAGCTTAGACCCCCTTAGCTCCTACGAGCAGTACTTC.